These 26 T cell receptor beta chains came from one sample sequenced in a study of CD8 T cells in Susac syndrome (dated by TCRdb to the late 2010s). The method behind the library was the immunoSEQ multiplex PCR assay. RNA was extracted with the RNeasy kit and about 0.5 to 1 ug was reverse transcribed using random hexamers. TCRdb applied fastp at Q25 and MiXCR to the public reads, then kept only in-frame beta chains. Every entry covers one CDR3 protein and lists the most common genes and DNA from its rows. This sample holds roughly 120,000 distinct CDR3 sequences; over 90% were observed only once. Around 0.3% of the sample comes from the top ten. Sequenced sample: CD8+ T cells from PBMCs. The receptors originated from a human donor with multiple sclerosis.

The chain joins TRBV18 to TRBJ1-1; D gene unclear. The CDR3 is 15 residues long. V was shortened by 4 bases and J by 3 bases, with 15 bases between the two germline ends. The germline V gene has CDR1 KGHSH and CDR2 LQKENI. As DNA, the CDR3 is TGTGCCAGCTCACATAAACGGGTGGAGCACACTGAAGCTTTCTTT. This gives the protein CASSHKRVEHTEAFF.

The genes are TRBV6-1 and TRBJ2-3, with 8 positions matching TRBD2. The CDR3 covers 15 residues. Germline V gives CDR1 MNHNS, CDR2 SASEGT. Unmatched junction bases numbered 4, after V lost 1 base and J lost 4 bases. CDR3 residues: CASSEEAGGADTQYF. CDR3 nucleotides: TGTGCCAGCAGTGAAGAGGCGGGGGGCGCAGATACGCAGTATTTT.

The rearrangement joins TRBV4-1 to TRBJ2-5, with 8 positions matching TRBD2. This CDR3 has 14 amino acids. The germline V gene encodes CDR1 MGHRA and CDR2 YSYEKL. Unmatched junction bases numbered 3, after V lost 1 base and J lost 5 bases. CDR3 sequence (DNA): TGCGCCAGCAGCCAAGTGTCTAGCGGGGAGACCCAGTACTTC. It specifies CASSQVSSGETQYF.

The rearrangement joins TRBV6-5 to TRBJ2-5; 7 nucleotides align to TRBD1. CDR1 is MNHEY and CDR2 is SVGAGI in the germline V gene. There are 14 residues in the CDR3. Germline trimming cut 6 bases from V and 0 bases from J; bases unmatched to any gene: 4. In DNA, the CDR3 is TGTGCCAGCAGCCCGACAGGGAACCAAGAGACCCAGTACTTC. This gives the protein CASSPTGNQETQYF.

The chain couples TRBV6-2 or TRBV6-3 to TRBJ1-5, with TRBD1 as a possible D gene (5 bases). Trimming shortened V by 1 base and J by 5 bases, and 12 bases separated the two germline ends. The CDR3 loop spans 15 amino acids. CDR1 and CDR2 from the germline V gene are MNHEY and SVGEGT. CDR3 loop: CASSYWGRRDQPQHF. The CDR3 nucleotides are TGTGCCAGCAGTTACTGGGGGAGACGCGATCAGCCCCAGCATTTT.

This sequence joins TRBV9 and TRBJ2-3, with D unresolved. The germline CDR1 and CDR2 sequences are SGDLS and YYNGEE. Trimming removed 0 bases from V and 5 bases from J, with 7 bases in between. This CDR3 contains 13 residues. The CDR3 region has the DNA TGTGCCAGCAGCGTAGATGGCGGAGATACGCAGTATTTT. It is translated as CASSVDGGDTQYF.

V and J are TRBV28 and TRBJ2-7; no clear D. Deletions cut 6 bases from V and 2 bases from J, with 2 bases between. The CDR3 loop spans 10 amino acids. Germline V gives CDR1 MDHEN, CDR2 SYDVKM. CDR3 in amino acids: CASSAYEQYF. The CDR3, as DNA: TGTGCCAGCAGCGCCTACGAGCAGTACTTC. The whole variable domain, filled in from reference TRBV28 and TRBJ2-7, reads DVKVTQSSRYLVKRTGEKVFLECVQDMDHENMFWYRQDPGLGLRLIYFSYDVKMKEKGDIPEGYSVSREKKERFSLILESASTNQTSMYLCASSAYEQYFGPGTRLTVT.

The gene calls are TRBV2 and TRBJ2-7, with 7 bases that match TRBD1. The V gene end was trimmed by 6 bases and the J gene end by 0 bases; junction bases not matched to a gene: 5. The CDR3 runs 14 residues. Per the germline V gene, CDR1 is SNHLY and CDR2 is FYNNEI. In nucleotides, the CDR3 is TGTGCCAGCAGCGCCGGGACAGCCTCCTACGAGCAGTACTTC. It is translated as CASSAGTASYEQYF.

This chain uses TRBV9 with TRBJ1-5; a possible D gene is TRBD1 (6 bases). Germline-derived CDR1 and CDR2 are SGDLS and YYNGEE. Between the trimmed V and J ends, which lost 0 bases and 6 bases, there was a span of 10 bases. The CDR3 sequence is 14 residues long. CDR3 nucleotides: TGTGCCAGCAGCGTAGCAGGGGTCGGTCAGCCCCAGCATTTT. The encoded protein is CASSVAGVGQPQHF.

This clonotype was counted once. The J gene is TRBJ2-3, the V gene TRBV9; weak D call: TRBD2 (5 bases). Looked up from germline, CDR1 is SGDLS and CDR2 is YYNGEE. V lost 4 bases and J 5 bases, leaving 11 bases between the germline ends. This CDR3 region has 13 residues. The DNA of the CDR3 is TGTGCCAGCAGCCCGGGGAGTGGAGATACGCAGTATTTT. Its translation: CASSPGSGDTQYF.

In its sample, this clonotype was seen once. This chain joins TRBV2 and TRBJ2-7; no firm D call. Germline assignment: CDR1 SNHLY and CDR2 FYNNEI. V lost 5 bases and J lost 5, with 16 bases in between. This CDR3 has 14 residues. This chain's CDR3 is CASSPRRGLDEQYV. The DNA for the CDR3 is TGTGCCAGCAGTCCCCGGCGAGGTCTGGACGAGCAGTACGTC.

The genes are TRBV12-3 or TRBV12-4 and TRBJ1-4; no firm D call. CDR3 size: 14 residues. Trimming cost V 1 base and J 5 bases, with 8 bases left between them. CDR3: CASSLVNPNEKLFF. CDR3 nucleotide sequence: TGTGCCAGCAGTTTAGTGAATCCGAATGAAAAACTGTTTTTT.

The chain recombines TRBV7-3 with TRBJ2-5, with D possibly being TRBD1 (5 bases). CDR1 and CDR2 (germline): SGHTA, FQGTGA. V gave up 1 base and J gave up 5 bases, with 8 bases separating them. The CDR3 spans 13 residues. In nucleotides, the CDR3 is TGTGCCAGCAGCTTAATCGCAGGGGAGACCCAGTACTTC. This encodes CASSLIAGETQYF. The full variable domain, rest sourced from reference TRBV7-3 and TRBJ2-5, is GAGVSQTPSNKVTEKGKYVELRCDPISGHTALYWYRQSLGQGPEFLIYFQGTGAADDSGLPNDRFFAVRPEGSVSTLKIQRTERGDSAVYLCASSLIAGETQYFGPGTRLLVL.

The CDR3 spells CASSYKGSMNTEAFF. CDR3 nucleotide sequence: TGTGCCAGCAGTTATAAAGGATCCATGAACACTGAAGCTTTCTTT. The genes are TRBV6-5 and TRBJ1-1; D is uncertain. The CDR3 covers 15 residues. Trimming left V 3 bases short and J 0 bases short, with 11 bases between. Germline lookup yields CDR1 MNHEY and CDR2 SVGAGI.

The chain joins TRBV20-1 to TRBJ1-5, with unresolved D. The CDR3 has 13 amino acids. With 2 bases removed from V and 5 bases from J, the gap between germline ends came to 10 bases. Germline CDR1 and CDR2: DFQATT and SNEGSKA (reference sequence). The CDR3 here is CSARFGFDQPQHF. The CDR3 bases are TGCAGTGCTAGATTTGGGTTCGATCAGCCCCAGCATTTT.

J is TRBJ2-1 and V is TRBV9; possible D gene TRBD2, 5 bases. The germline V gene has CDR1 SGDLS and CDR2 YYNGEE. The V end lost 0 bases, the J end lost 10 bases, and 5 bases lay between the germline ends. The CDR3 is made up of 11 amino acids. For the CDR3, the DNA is TGTGCCAGCAGCGTAGGAGGGGAGCAGTTCTTC. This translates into CASSVGGEQFF.

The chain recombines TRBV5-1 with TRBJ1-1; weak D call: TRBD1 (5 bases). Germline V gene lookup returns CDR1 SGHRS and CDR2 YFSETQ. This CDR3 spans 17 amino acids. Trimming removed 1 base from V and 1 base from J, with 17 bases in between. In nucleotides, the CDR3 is TGCGCCAGCAGCTTGTGGCCCGGGCCAGGGTCGAACACTGAAGCTTTCTTT. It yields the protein CASSLWPGPGSNTEAFF.

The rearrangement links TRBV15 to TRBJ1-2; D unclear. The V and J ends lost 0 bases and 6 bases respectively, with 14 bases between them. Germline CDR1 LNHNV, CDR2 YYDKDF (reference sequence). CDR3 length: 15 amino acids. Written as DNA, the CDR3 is TGTGCCACCAGCAGAGATATAGAAGGGTTTGATGGCTACACCTTC. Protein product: CATSRDIEGFDGYTF.

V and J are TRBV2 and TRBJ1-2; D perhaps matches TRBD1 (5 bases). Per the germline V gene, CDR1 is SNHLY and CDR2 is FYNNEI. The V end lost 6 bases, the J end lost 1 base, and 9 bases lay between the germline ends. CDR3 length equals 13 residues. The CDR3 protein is CASRGTVNYGYTF. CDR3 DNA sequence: TGTGCCAGCAGGGGGACGGTTAACTATGGCTACACCTTC. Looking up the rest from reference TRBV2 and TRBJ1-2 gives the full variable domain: EPEVTQTPSHQVTQMGQEVILRCVPISNHLYFYWYRQILGQKVEFLVSFYNNEISEKSEIFDDQFSVERPDGSNFTLKIRSTKLEDSAMYFCASRGTVNYGYTFGSGTRLTVV.

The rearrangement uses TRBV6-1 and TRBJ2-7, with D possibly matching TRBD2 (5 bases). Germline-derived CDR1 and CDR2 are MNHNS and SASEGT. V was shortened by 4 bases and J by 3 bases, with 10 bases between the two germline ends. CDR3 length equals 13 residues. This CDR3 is CASSAGNYYEQYF. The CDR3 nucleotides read TGTGCCAGCAGTGCGGGGAATTACTACGAGCAGTACTTC.

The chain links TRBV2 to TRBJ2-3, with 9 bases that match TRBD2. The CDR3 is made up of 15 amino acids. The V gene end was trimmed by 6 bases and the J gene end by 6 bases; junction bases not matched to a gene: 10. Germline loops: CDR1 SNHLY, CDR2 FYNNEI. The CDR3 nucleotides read TGTGCCAGCAGGAGGGGGACTAGCTCCACTGATACGCAGTATTTT. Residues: CASRRGTSSTDTQYF.

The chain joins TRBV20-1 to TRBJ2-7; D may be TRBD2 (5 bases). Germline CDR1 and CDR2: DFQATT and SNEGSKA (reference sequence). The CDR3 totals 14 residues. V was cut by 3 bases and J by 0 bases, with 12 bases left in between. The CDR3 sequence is CSASQLDRSYEQYF. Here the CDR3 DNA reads TGCAGTGCTAGTCAACTAGACCGCTCCTACGAGCAGTACTTC.

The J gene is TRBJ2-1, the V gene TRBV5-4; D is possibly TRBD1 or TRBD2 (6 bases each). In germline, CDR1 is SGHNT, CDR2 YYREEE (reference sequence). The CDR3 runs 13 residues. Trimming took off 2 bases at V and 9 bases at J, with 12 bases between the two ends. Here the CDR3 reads CASSFWGAGEQFF. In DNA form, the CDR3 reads TGTGCCAGCAGCTTTTGGGGGGCAGGTGAGCAGTTCTTC.

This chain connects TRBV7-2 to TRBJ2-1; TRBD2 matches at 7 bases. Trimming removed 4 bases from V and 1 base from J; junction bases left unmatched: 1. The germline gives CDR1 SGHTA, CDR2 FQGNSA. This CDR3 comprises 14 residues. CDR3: CASSWGGSYNEQFF. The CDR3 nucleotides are TGTGCCAGCAGCTGGGGGGGGTCCTACAATGAGCAGTTCTTC.

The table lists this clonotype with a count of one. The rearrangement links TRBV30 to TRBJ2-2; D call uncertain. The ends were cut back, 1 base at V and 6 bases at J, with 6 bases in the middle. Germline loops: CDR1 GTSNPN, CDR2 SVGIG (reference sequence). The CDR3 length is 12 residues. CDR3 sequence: CAWSAGAGELFF. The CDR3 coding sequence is TGTGCCTGGAGTGCTGGTGCCGGGGAGCTGTTTTTT.

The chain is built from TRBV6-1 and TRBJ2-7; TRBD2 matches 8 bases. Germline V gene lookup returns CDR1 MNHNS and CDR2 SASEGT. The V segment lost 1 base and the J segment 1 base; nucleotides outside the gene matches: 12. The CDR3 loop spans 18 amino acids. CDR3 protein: CASSEGLAGTGDSYEQYV. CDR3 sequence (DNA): TGTGCCAGCAGTGAAGGATTAGCGGGAACCGGGGATTCCTACGAGCAGTACGTC.